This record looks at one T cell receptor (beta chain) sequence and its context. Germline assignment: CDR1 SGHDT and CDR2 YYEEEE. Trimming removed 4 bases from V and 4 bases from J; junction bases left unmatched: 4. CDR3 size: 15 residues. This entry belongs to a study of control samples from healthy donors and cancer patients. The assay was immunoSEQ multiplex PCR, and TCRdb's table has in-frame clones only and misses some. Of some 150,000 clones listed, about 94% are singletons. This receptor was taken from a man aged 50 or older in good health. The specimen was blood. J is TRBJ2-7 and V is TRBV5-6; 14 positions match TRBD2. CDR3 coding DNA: TGTGCCAGCAGCCCCGGACTAGCGGGAGGTTACGAGCAGTACTTC. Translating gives CASSPGLAGGYEQYF.